The next 13 T cell receptor beta chains were all read from a single sample in a study of tissue T cells after allogeneic stem cell transplantation (dated by TCRdb to between 2022 and 2023). Library creation used the immunoSEQ multiplex PCR assay. TCRdb obtained this table from immuneACCESS and retained in-frame rearrangements with V and J assigned. These tables miss some clones; where compared with another copy, unresolved V genes account for less than half of the shortfall, and the remainder is unexplained. Present in this sample are around 2,000 clones, less than 55% of which were seen just once. Of the sample, about 40% is held by the ten largest clones. The time point label here, explained by the study, means: mouse harvest day 14 after allogeneic transplant. Mouse grafts combined 10^7 T-cell-depleted bone marrow cells with 10^6 splenic CD5+ T cells, given via tail vein injection. Sequencing used liver tissue. The receptors stem from a female BALB/c mouse given C57BL/6 T cells with graft-versus-host disease after an allogeneic hematopoietic cell transplant.

On this clone itself: Gene names denote mouse genes. From the germline J gene comes the end of the CDR3, since the read stops 1 residue before it. The V and J genes are TRBV5 and TRBJ2-7; D gene uncertain. V dropped 0 bases and J dropped 7 bases, with 4 bases sitting between them. The CDR3 is made up of 11 amino acids. The germline CDR1 and CDR2 sequences are LGHNA and YNLKQL (reference sequence). CDR3: CASSQEGEQYF. Incomplete CDR3 DNA: TGTGCCAGCAGCCAAGAGGGGGAACAGTAC.

A note on this clone: Gene names follow the mouse nomenclature. The read stops 1 residue short of the end of the CDR3; the missing end is completed from the germline J gene. The rearrangement joins TRBV1 to TRBJ2-2; no reliable D call. The germline V gene has CDR1 NSQYPW and CDR2 LRSPGD (reference sequence). With 4 bases removed from V and 2 bases from J, the gap between germline ends came to 2 bases. The CDR3 sequence is 12 residues long. This chain's CDR3 is CTCSGNTGQLYF. The sequenced CDR3 bases are TGCACCTGCAGTGGGAACACCGGGCAGCTCTAC.

In its sample, this clone ranks as medium-sized. Gene and germline names: mouse. The CDR3 bases that were read are TGTGCCAGCCTCACTGGGAGTCAAAACACCTTGTAC. It translates to CASLTGSQNTLY. The whole CDR3 reads CASLTGSQNTLYF. V usage is TRBV4 and J usage is TRBJ2-4; D may be TRBD2 (6 bases). Sequencing ends 1 residue short of the CDR3 end; the germline J gene provides the rest. The CDR3 sequence is 13 residues long. The V end lost 8 bases, the J end lost 0 bases, and 9 bases lay between the germline ends. CDR1 LGHDT and CDR2 YNNKQL come from the germline V gene (reference sequence). Complete variable domain (other parts from reference TRBV4 and TRBJ2-4): ETAVFQTPNYHVTQVGNEVSFNCKQTLGHDTMYWYKQDSKKLLKIMFSYNNKQLIVNETVPRRFSPQSSDKAHLNLRIKSVEPEDSAVYLCASLTGSQNTLYFGAGTRLSVL.

As for this clone: All gene names here are mouse names. The read terminates 1 residue before the CDR3 end, so the remaining end is supplied by the germline J gene. The chain has TRBV19 and TRBJ2-5, with 9 positions matching TRBD2. CDR3 length: 13 amino acids. V lost 3 bases, J lost 4 bases, and 0 bases stayed unmatched. Germline CDR1 is FNHDT and CDR2 is SITEND (reference sequence). The CDR3 loop is CASSTGGEDTQYF. CDR3 bases read: TGTGCCAGCAGTACTGGGGGGGAAGACACCCAGTAC. The full variable domain, completed using reference TRBV19 and TRBJ2-5, is GGIITQTPKFLIGQEGQKLTLKCQQNFNHDTMYWYRQDSGKGLRLIYYSITENDLQKGDLSEGYDASREKKSSFSLTVTSAQKNEMAVFLCASSTGGEDTQYFGPGTRLLVL.

Only a few counts were recorded for this clone. Mouse gene names and germline throughout. Read sequence stops 1 residue before the CDR3 end, and the germline J gene provides the missing end. V is TRBV26 and J is TRBJ2-7; 7 bases are shared with TRBD1. V trimming: 6 bases; J trimming: 3 bases; junction bases outside the gene matches: 2. The CDR3 has 12 residues. Germline CDR1 and CDR2: KGHPV and FQNQEV (reference sequence). CDR3 loop: CASSGDSYEQYF. The sequenced part of the CDR3 DNA is TGTGCCAGCAGCGGGGACAGCTATGAACAGTAC.

Of note for this clone: Genes and germline come from the mouse. Sequencing ends 1 residue short of the CDR3 end; the germline J gene provides the rest. The V call is TRBV23, the J call TRBJ1-1; TRBD1, as called in the table, went unchecked against the DNA. CDR3 length equals 13 residues. Germline lookup yields CDR1 KGHTA and CDR2 FQNQQP. The CDR3 reads CSSRDTANTEVFF. The part of the CDR3 DNA that was read is TGCTCCAGCAGGGACACTGCAAACACAGAAGTCTTC. Drawing the rest from reference TRBV23 and TRBJ1-1, the complete variable domain is DAAVTQKPRYLIKMKGQEAEMKCIPEKGHTAVFWYQQKQSKELKFLIYFQNQQPLDQIDMVKERFSAVCPSSSLCSLGIRTCEAEDSALYLCSSRDTANTEVFFGKGTRLTVV.

Of note for this clone: Each gene name is a mouse one. The read ends 1 residue shy of where the CDR3 ends; the end is completed using the germline J gene. J is TRBJ1-6 and V is TRBV16; 8 bases fit TRBD1. TRBJ1-6 is classed as an ORF, of uncertain function. CDR1 is SGHSA, CDR2 FRNQAP, per germline. This CDR3 region has 14 residues. Trimming at V came to 3 bases and at J to 5 bases, leaving 0 bases not matched to a gene. The CDR3 spells CASSLTGDNSPLYF. The covered CDR3 bases are TGTGCAAGCAGCTTGACAGGGGATAATTCGCCCCTCTAC.

In its sample, this clone ranks as large. Mouse germline and gene names are used. The sequence runs out 1 residue before the end of the CDR3; the remainder is reconstructed from the germline J gene. V and J are TRBV1 and TRBJ2-7; 7 bases fit TRBD1. The CDR3 totals 14 residues. Trimming took 3 bases from V and 3 from J; bases not matched to a gene: 5. Germline CDR1 is NSQYPW and CDR2 is LRSPGD (reference sequence). CDR3 DNA (partial): TGCACCTGCAGTGCTAGTCAGGGGGTCTATGAACAGTAC. As protein: CTCSASQGVYEQY. In full, the CDR3 reads CTCSASQGVYEQYF.

A remark on this clone: Gene names denote mouse genes. Coverage ceases 1 residue before the CDR3 finishes, and the germline J gene fills in the end. The rearrangement joins TRBV4 to TRBJ2-4, with unresolved D. Germline V gene data show CDR1 as LGHDT and CDR2 as YNNKQL (reference sequence). This CDR3 comprises 14 residues. Trimming cost V 5 bases and J 0 bases, with 9 bases left between them. CDR3 sequence: CASSPDNSQNTLYF. The CDR3 bases that were read are TGTGCCAGCAGCCCTGACAATAGTCAAAACACCTTGTAC.

Concerning this clone: Genes and germline come from the mouse. The DNA read from the CDR3 is TGTGCCAGCAGCTCAAACAATAACCAAGACACCCAGTAC. As protein: CASSSNNNQDTQY. The whole CDR3 sequence reads CASSSNNNQDTQYF. The V and J genes are TRBV3 and TRBJ2-5; D uncertain. The read ends 1 residue before the CDR3 terminus; that terminus is restored from the germline J gene. Trimming shortened V by 4 bases and J by 0 bases, and 8 bases separated the two germline ends. The CDR3 is 14 residues long. CDR1 and CDR2 (germline): SNHLY, FYNGKV (reference sequence).

Note on this clone: The listed genes are named as in mouse. The CDR3 end lies 1 residue beyond the end of the read and is filled in from the germline J gene. The rearrangement joins TRBV3 to TRBJ2-7; 7 bases agree with TRBD2. The CDR3 length is 16 residues. Germline values: CDR1 SNHLY, CDR2 FYNGKV (reference sequence). With V trimmed by 2 bases and J by 0 bases, 7 bases remained unmatched. The part of the CDR3 DNA that was read is TGTGCCAGCAGCTTAATCGGTGGGGGGTCCTCCTATGAACAGTAC. Its translation: CASSLIGGGSSYEQY. In full, the CDR3 is CASSLIGGGSSYEQYF.

This clone was found a few times. Genes here carry mouse names. The read is 1 residue too short to cover the CDR3 end, so that end is filled in from the germline J gene. The rearrangement uses TRBV13-2 and TRBJ2-7; TRBD1 matches at 7 bases. The CDR3 loop spans 13 amino acids. V shed 2 bases, J shed 2 bases, and the junction held 1 base outside the gene matches. Germline V gene sequence: CDR1 NNHNN, CDR2 SYGAGS (reference sequence). The CDR3 here is CASGEGQPYEQYF. The DNA read from the CDR3 is TGTGCCAGCGGTGAGGGACAGCCCTATGAACAGTAC.

In this sample, this clone is large. Gene names are the mouse ones. The read terminates 1 residue ahead of where the CDR3 ends, so the germline J gene completes it. The chain employs TRBV29 and TRBJ1-2; 7 nucleotides match TRBD1. This CDR3 is built from 15 residues. V lost 4 bases to trimming and J lost 5 bases; unmatched junction nucleotides: 10. Germline CDR1 reads MSHET; CDR2 reads SYDVDS. CDR3 bases read: TGTGCTAGCAGTTCCTCTCCACAGGGGTGGTCCGACTACACC. Residues: CASSSSPQGWSDYT. The complete CDR3 sequence is CASSSSPQGWSDYTF.